A single T cell receptor beta chain is shown here with its context. Its antigen is unidentified. With the Oncomine TCR Beta short-read assay, DNA from cultured CD4+ T cells was sequenced. One entry per CDR3 protein, called by TCRdb with MiXCR from the PCR reads. The sample has about 14,000 distinct CDR3 sequences; roughly 53% are singletons. Between the trimmed V and J ends, which lost 3 bases and 2 bases, there was a span of 10 bases. From germline, CDR1 is SGHAT and CDR2 FQNNGV. The CDR3 extends over 14 amino acids. The sample originates from a study of vaccination and CD4 T cells after COVID-19. For the study at large: Collection of post-vaccine samples followed dose two by a median approximately 69 days, spanning a range of 14 to 241. Broader study findings: Convalescent patients had 304 of 307 vaccine-specific clones showing spike mono-reactivity.

Treatment in this sample: approximately 11-day PBMC culture with coronavirus spike peptide pools or control peptides (ViraFEST assay). The sequence came from a human donor who had recovered from COVID-19. The rearrangement links TRBV11-2 to TRBJ2-5, with D possibly TRBD2 on 6 matching bases. The sequencing sample was made of CD4+ T cells from blood, cultured in vitro. In nucleotides, the CDR3 is TGTGCCAGCAGCTTGGCGGGAACGCAAGAGACCCAGTACTTC. Amino acid sequence: CASSLAGTQETQYF.